This entry lists 18 T cell receptor beta chains sequenced from one sample in a study of cytomegalovirus exposure and HLA in healthy donors. This table comes from immunoSEQ multiplex PCR, and its TCRdb copy is limited to in-frame clones, with some not included. The table records 250,000 to 300,000 clones, roughly 90% of them present only once. The specimen was PBMCs. Receptor source: a woman in her late teens or twenties in good health and CMV-seronegative.

The chain links TRBV7-8 to TRBJ2-1; D might be TRBD2 (6 bases). Germline V gives CDR1 SGHVS, CDR2 FQNEAQ. Trimming took 1 base from V and 8 from J, leaving 21 bases between them. The CDR3 is 17 amino acids. CDR3 nucleotide sequence: TGTGCCAGCAGCTTAGGACTCGGTAGCGGTATAATGGATGAGCAGTTCTTC. It encodes CASSLGLGSGIMDEQFF. Variable domain in full (rest from reference TRBV7-8 and TRBJ2-1): GAGVSQSPRYKVAKRGQDVALRCDPISGHVSLFWYQQALGQGPEFLTYFQNEAQLDKSGLPSDRFFAERPEGSVSTLKIQRTQQEDSAVYLCASSLGLGSGIMDEQFFGPGTRLTVL.

The chain is built from TRBV11-3 and TRBJ1-1, with TRBD1 identical over 9 bases. Per the germline V gene, CDR1 is SGHNT and CDR2 is YENEEA. This CDR3 is 14 amino acids long. Unmatched junction bases numbered 2, after V lost 5 bases and J lost 1 base. CDR3 DNA: TGTGCCAGCAGCCCGGGACAGGGGAACACTGAAGCTTTCTTT. Translating gives CASSPGQGNTEAFF. Complete variable domain (other parts from reference TRBV11-3 and TRBJ1-1): EAGVVQSPRYKIIEKKQPVAFWCNPISGHNTLYWYLQNLGQGPELLIRYENEEAVDDSQLPKDRFSAERLKGVDSTLKIQPAELGDSAVYLCASSPGQGNTEAFFGQGTRLTVV.

The V and J genes are TRBV11-2 and TRBJ1-1; tentative D call: TRBD1 (6 bases). This CDR3 is 19 amino acids long. Deletions cut 5 bases from V and 0 bases from J, with 25 bases between. Germline-derived CDR1 and CDR2 are SGHAT and FQNNGV. The CDR3 bases are TGTGCCAGCAGCATTAGGGTGGGCCAGGGGCCGTTACTGAACACTGAAGCTTTCTTT. Encoded protein: CASSIRVGQGPLLNTEAFF.

This sequence joins TRBV4-1 and TRBJ1-4, with a possible D match to TRBD1 (5 bases). Germline-derived CDR1 and CDR2 are MGHRA and YSYEKL. This CDR3 has 13 residues. V gave up 3 bases and J gave up 12 bases, with 14 bases separating them. CDR3 region: CASSHPGGRELFF. In DNA form, the CDR3 reads TGCGCCAGCAGCCATCCGGGAGGCAGGGAACTGTTTTTT.

The rearrangement joins TRBV28 to TRBJ1-3; D unresolved. Germline V CDR1 and CDR2: MDHEN, SYDVKM. The CDR3 sequence is 12 residues long. The V gene lost 2 bases and the J gene lost 4 bases, with 3 bases spanning the gap. The CDR3, as DNA: TGTGCCAGCAGTTTACGGGGAAACACCATATATTTT. This encodes CASSLRGNTIYF.

V gene TRBV5-1 combines with J gene TRBJ2-2; 7 positions match TRBD1. CDR3 size: 14 residues. The J segment lost 7 bases and the V segment lost 0 bases, leaving 3 bases of the junction unmatched. Germline loops: CDR1 SGHRS, CDR2 YFSETQ. In DNA, the CDR3 is TGCGCCAGCAGCTTGGCCAGGGGGAACGGGGAGCTGTTTTTT. It is translated as CASSLARGNGELFF.

The V and J genes are TRBV19 and TRBJ1-1; the D is unclear. CDR1 is LNHDA and CDR2 is SQIVND in the germline V gene (reference sequence). This CDR3 contains 17 residues. The ends were cut back, 3 bases at V and 2 bases at J, with 19 bases in the middle. The CDR3 sequence is CASSIVGPAGLNTEAFF. The CDR3 bases are TGTGCCAGTAGTATTGTTGGGCCGGCGGGTTTAAACACTGAAGCTTTCTTT.

The chain links TRBV18 to TRBJ1-5; D not resolved. Germline lookup yields CDR1 KGHSH and CDR2 LQKENI. The CDR3 is made up of 14 amino acids. V was cut by 6 bases and J by 2 bases, with 11 bases left in between. CDR3 coding DNA: TGTGCCAGCTCTTACGGGGTTGGCAATCAGCCCCAGCATTTT. Its protein product is CASSYGVGNQPQHF.

V gene TRBV9 combines with J gene TRBJ2-1; 12 bases line up with TRBD2. Per germline, CDR1 SGDLS and CDR2 YYNGEE. The CDR3 covers 16 residues. With V trimmed by 0 bases and J by 7 bases, 5 bases remained unmatched. CDR3 sequence reads: CASSVVLAGGLNEQFF. CDR3 nucleotides: TGTGCCAGCAGCGTAGTGCTAGCGGGGGGGCTGAATGAGCAGTTCTTC.

CDR3 DNA: TGTGCCAGCAGTTGGACAAGGGATCAGCCCCAGCATTTT. Translation: CASSWTRDQPQHF. The chain is built from TRBV6-6 and TRBJ1-5; possible D gene TRBD1, 5 bases. V was cut by 4 bases and J by 5 bases, with 9 bases left in between. Germline V gene sequence: CDR1 MNHNY, CDR2 SVGAGI (reference sequence). The CDR3 runs 13 residues.

The chain uses TRBV7-7 and TRBJ2-5, with a tentative D call TRBD2 (6 bases). The CDR3 spans 16 residues. V lost 2 bases and J 5 bases, leaving 18 bases between the germline ends. CDR1 SSHAT and CDR2 FNYEAQ come from the germline V gene (reference sequence). The CDR3 is CASSLSGGTSWETQYF. The CDR3 coding sequence is TGTGCCAGCAGCTTATCCGGGGGAACCTCATGGGAGACCCAGTACTTC.

This chain connects TRBV4-1 to TRBJ2-3, with D possibly TRBD2 on 7 matching bases. V was trimmed by 6 bases and J by 2 bases, leaving 12 bases between them. The CDR3 is 14 residues long. Germline V CDR1 and CDR2: MGHRA, YSYEKL. CDR3 residues: CASRGGGYTDTQYF. The CDR3 region has the DNA TGCGCCAGCAGGGGAGGGGGGTACACAGATACGCAGTATTTT.

J is TRBJ2-5 and V is TRBV19, with a tentative D call TRBD1 (6 bases). V was shortened by 6 bases and J by 3 bases, with 14 bases between the two germline ends. The CDR3 sequence is 14 residues long. Germline loops: CDR1 LNHDA, CDR2 SQIVND (reference sequence). As DNA, the CDR3 is TGTGCCAGTAGCAGGGGTCGACACAAAGAGACCCAGTACTTC. The encoded protein is CASSRGRHKETQYF.

In its sample, this clone was seen once. The chain is built from TRBV4-3 and TRBJ2-3, with TRBD1 identical over 9 bases. V lost 3 bases to trimming and J lost 4 bases; unmatched junction nucleotides: 11. This CDR3 is built from 17 residues. In germline, CDR1 is LGHNA, CDR2 YSLEER. CDR3 coding DNA: TGCGCCAGCAGCCATGAGGCGGGACAGGGTGCCGCAGATACGCAGTATTTT. This gives the protein CASSHEAGQGAADTQYF.

In nucleotides, the CDR3 is TGTGCCAGCAGCGCCCTGAGCACAGATACGCAGTATTTT. Translating gives CASSALSTDTQYF. The V gene is TRBV9, the J gene TRBJ2-3, with D unresolved. Per the germline V gene, CDR1 is SGDLS and CDR2 is YYNGEE. The CDR3 sequence is 13 residues long. The germline V and J ends were trimmed by 3 bases and 0 bases, with 5 bases remaining between them.

This sequence joins TRBV6-5 and TRBJ2-1, with 7 bases matching TRBD1. The CDR3 sequence is 16 residues long. Germline V gene sequence: CDR1 MNHEY, CDR2 SVGAGI. Trimming at V came to 2 bases and at J to 0 bases, leaving 4 bases not matched to a gene. The CDR3 DNA reads as TGTGCCAGCAGTTACCGGACAGGATCCTCCTACAATGAGCAGTTCTTC. Protein: CASSYRTGSSYNEQFF.

Only one count was recorded for this clone. The chain combines TRBV19 with TRBJ2-2; TRBD1 matches at 9 bases. CDR3 size: 16 residues. The trim removed 3 bases at V and 5 bases at J, leaving 7 bases unmatched. Germline CDR1 reads LNHDA; CDR2 reads SQIVND (reference sequence). The CDR3 loop is CASSIHGDRETGELFF. CDR3 nucleotides: TGTGCCAGTAGTATTCACGGGGACAGGGAGACCGGGGAGCTGTTTTTT.

This rearrangement joins TRBV7-8 to TRBJ2-7; TRBD1 aligns across 7 bases. Per germline, CDR1 SGHVS and CDR2 FQNEAQ. CDR3 length equals 15 residues. Trimming removed 5 bases from V and 2 bases from J; junction bases left unmatched: 9. CDR3 sequence: CASSPRRQGPYEQYV. The CDR3 region has the DNA TGTGCCAGCAGCCCCCGCCGACAGGGCCCCTACGAGCAGTACGTC.